Listed below are T cell receptor beta chains from one sample, sequenced in a study of T-cell reconstitution after alpha-beta-depleted transplantation in children. TCRdb reprocessed the PCR reads via MiXCR and lists one record per CDR3 protein. The sample has over 120,000 distinct CDR3 sequences, roughly 8.8% seen once. The sample here was PBMCs, mostly from graft donor cells, taken 180 days after TCRalphabeta/CD19-depleted stem cell transplant. The receptor set was obtained from a female patient between 2 and 15 years old who had a stem cell transplant for congenital amegakaryocytic thrombocytopenia, so the T cells may come from the graft donor. The CDR3 runs from the conserved cysteine through the conserved F or W. The order of the fields is CDR3 length, V gene, clone size, J gene, D gene, CDR3 DNA, CDR3 protein. A D gene is named only where the DNA matches it firmly. Rows may omit the clone size; those that give it use once, few, many or a size class.

>15|TRBV4-3|many|TRBJ1-5|.
TGCGCCAGCAGCCAAGATAGGCAGTTGTTTCAGCCCCAGCATTTT
CASSQDRQLFQPQHF
>13|TRBV7-8|.|TRBJ1-5|.
TGTGCCAGCAGCGGACGACAGAATCAGCCCCAGCATTTT
CASSGRQNQPQHF
>16|TRBV20-1|many|TRBJ1-6|.
TGCAGTGCTAGAGATACAAGATCAGGGCTGGGTTCACCCCTCCACTTT
CSARDTRSGLGSPLHF
>15|TRBV12-3/TRBV12-4|.|TRBJ1-1|.
TGTGCCAGCAGTTTCTTAGCAGGGGAGCGCACTGAAGCTTTCTTT
CASSFLAGERTEAFF
>13|TRBV6-2/TRBV6-3|many|TRBJ1-1|.
TGTGCCAGCAGTTATGGGGGGCGCATAGAAGCTTTCTTT
CASSYGGRIEAFF
>15|TRBV20-1|few|TRBJ1-4|.
TGCAGTGCTAGAGATAGGGGCAGGGAGGGTGAAAAACTGTTTTTT
CSARDRGREGEKLFF
>15|TRBV28|many|TRBJ2-1|TRBD1
TGTGCCAGCAGTTTAATGGCCAGGGGGAGCCATGAGCAGTTCTTC
CASSLMARGSHEQFF
>14|TRBV29-1|many|TRBJ1-1|.
TGCAGCGGCCGGGACATGTATTCCGACACTGAAGCTTTCTTT
CSGRDMYSDTEAFF
>12|TRBV5-1|many|TRBJ2-3|.
TGCGCCAGCAGCCCCCATGGCGATACGCAGTATTTT
CASSPHGDTQYF
>13|TRBV4-1|.|TRBJ2-7|.
TGCGCCAGCAGCCAAGATCGGGGGGCCGAGCAGTACTTC
CASSQDRGAEQYF
>15|TRBV25-1|many|TRBJ2-3|TRBD1
TGTGCCAGCAGTGGTTTTCAGGGGGCAGGGGATACGCAGTATTTT
CASSGFQGAGDTQYF
>12|TRBV12-3/TRBV12-4|many|TRBJ1-6|.
TGTGCCAGCAGTTTGACCCTTTCACCCCTCCACTTT
CASSLTLSPLHF
>16|TRBV6-5|few|TRBJ2-1|.
TGTGCCAGCAACCCTAAGGGGGGAGTAATAGACAATGAGCAGTTCTTC
CASNPKGGVIDNEQFF
>15|TRBV20-1|many|TRBJ1-4|.
TGCAGTGCTAGAGACTATATTCAGGGATATGAAAAACTGTTTTTT
CSARDYIQGYEKLFF
>14|TRBV20-1|many|TRBJ2-1|.
TGCAGTGCCCAAGACTGGGACCCGTGGAATGAGCAGTTCTTC
CSAQDWDPWNEQFF
>13|TRBV30|few|TRBJ2-7|TRBD2
TGTGCCTGGTCTAGCGGGGGGGGTAACGAGCAGTACTTC
CAWSSGGGNEQYF
>14|TRBV6-2/TRBV6-3|few|TRBJ2-3|.
TGTGCCAGCAGTTACATTATCAGCACAGATACGCAGTATTTT
CASSYIISTDTQYF
>12|TRBV30|.|TRBJ2-5|TRBD2
TGTGCCTTATTAGCGGGAGCAGAGACCCAGTACTTC
CALLAGAETQYF
>15|TRBV20-1|many|TRBJ2-3|.
TGCAGTGGTCAGAGCCCGCAGATAGTCACAGATACGCAGTATTTT
CSGQSPQIVTDTQYF
>15|TRBV7-9|many|TRBJ2-5|.
TGTGCCAGCAGCTTAGTCTGGGGCAGCAGAGAGACCCAGTACTTC
CASSLVWGSRETQYF
>17|TRBV28|many|TRBJ2-1|.
TGTGCCAGCAGTTTATGGGATCTCCCTAGCTCCTACAATGAGCAGTTCTTC
CASSLWDLPSSYNEQFF
>13|TRBV5-5|.|TRBJ1-2|TRBD1
TGTGCCAGCAAATACGCCCAGGGGGGCGGCTACACCTTC
CASKYAQGGGYTF
>17|TRBV4-1|few|TRBJ2-1|TRBD2
TGCGCCAGCAGCCAAGGGCCGGGACTAGCGGGAGGTGTTGAGCAGTTCTTC
CASSQGPGLAGGVEQFF
>14|TRBV28|many|TRBJ1-5|.
TGTGCCAGCAGTTTGAGACAAATAAATCAGCCCCAGCATTTT
CASSLRQINQPQHF
>18|TRBV2|.|TRBJ2-4|.
TGTGCCAGCGGAAGTTTTGGCCGGGGGACACTAGCCAAAAACATTCAGTACTTC
CASGSFGRGTLAKNIQYF
>15|TRBV15|many|TRBJ2-5|.
TGTGCCACCAGCTCCCAACGGGGCAGGGAAGAGACCCAGTACTTC
CATSSQRGREETQYF
>15|TRBV20-1|many|TRBJ2-4|TRBD2
TGCAGTGCTTCTAAGGCGGGAGACGCCAAAAACATTCAGTACTTC
CSASKAGDAKNIQYF
>13|TRBV28|many|TRBJ2-7|TRBD2
TGTGCCAGCAGCCCGGGGGGGACCTACGAGCAGTACTTC
CASSPGGTYEQYF